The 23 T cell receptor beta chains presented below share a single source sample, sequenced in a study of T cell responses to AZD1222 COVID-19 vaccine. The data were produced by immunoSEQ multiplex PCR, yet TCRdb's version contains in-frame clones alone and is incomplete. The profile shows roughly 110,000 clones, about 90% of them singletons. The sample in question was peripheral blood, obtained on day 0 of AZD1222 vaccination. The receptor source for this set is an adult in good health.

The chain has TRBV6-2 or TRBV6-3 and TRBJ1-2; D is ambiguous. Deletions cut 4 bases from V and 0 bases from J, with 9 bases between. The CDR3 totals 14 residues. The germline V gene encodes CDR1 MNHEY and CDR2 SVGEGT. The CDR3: CASSLWSANYGYTF. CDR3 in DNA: TGTGCCAGCAGTTTATGGTCTGCTAACTATGGCTACACCTTC.

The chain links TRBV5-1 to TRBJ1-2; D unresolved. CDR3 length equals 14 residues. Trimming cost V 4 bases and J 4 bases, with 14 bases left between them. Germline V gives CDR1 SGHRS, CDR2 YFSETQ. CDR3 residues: CASSLSSALYGYTF. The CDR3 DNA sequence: TGCGCCAGCAGCCTATCTTCGGCTCTCTATGGCTACACCTTC.

The CDR3 here is CASSLSGAGQPQHF. The CDR3 DNA sequence: TGTGCCAGCAGCCTTTCAGGGGCAGGACAGCCCCAGCATTTT. The chain is built from TRBV6-5 and TRBJ1-5; a possible D gene is TRBD1 (6 bases). The germline V and J ends were trimmed by 6 bases and 7 bases, with 16 bases remaining between them. CDR1 is MNHEY, CDR2 SVGAGI, per germline. This CDR3 contains 14 residues.

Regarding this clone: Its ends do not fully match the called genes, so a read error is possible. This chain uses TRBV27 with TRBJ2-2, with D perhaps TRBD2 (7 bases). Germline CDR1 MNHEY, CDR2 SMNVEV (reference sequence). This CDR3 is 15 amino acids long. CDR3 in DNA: TGTGACAGCAGCCTAGCGGCGGGGGCAGTCGGGGAGCTGTTTTTT. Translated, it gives CDSSLAAGAVGELFF.

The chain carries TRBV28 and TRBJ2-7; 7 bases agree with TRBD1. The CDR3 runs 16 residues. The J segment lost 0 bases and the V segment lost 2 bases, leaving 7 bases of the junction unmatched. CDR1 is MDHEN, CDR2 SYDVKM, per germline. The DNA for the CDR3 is TGTGCCAGCAGTTTACCCGGACAGGTCTCCTCCTACGAGCAGTACTTC. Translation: CASSLPGQVSSYEQYF.

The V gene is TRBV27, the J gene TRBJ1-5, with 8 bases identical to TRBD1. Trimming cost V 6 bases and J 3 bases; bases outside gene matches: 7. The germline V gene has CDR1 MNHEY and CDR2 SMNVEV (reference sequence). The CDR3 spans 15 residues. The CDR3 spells CASRTGQVDNQPQHF. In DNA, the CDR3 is TGTGCCAGCAGAACGGGACAGGTTGACAATCAGCCCCAGCATTTT.

The CDR3 loop is CASSQGAQKFGYTF. In nucleotides, the CDR3 is TGTGCCAGCAGCCAGGGGGCGCAGAAATTTGGCTACACCTTC. The rearrangement joins TRBV7-9 to TRBJ1-2, with 8 positions matching TRBD1. Trimming cost V 5 bases and J 7 bases; bases outside gene matches: 9. The CDR3 runs 14 residues. The V gene's germline CDR1 is SEHNR and CDR2 FQNEAQ (reference sequence).

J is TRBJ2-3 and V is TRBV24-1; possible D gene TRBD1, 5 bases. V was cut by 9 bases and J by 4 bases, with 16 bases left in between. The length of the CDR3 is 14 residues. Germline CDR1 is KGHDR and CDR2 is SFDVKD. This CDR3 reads CATCARGASDTQYF. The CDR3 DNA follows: TGTGCCACCTGCGCTCGTGGGGCATCAGATACGCAGTATTTT.

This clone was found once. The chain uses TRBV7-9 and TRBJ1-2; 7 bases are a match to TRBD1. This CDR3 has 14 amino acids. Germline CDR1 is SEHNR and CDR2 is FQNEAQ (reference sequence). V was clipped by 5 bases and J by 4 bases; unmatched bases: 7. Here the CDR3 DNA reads TGTGCCAGCAGCCCTGGAGGGGGCCTCTATGGCTACACCTTC. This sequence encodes CASSPGGGLYGYTF.

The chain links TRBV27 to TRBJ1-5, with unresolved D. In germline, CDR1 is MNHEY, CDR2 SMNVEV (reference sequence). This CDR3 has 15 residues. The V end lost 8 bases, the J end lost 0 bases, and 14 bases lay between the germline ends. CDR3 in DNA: TGTGCCAGCTCCCCCGGCCTTTATAGCAATCAGCCCCAGCATTTT. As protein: CASSPGLYSNQPQHF.

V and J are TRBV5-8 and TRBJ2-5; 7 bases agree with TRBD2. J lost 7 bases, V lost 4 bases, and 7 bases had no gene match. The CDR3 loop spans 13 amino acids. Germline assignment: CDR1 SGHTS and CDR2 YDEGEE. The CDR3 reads CASSARGLGTQYF. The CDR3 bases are TGTGCCAGCAGCGCGCGGGGGTTAGGGACCCAGTACTTC.

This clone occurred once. CDR3 amino acids: CASSITGTYEQYF. In DNA form, the CDR3 reads TGTGCCAGTAGTATTACAGGTACATACGAGCAGTACTTC. The genes are TRBV19 and TRBJ2-7, with D maybe TRBD1 (5 bases). The CDR3 covers 13 residues. Trimming left V 3 bases short and J 4 bases short, with 10 bases between. Germline values: CDR1 LNHDA, CDR2 SQIVND (reference sequence).

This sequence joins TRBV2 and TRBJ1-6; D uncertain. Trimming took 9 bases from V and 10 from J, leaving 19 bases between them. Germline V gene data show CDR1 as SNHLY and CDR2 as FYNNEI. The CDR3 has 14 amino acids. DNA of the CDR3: TGTGCCAGTGCAATTTCTACCGGCAGGTCACCCCTCCACTTT. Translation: CASAISTGRSPLHF.

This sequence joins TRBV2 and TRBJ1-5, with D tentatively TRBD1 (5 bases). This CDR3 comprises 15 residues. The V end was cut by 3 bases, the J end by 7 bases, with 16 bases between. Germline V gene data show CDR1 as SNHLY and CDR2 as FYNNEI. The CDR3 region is CASSDGVGVRQPQHF. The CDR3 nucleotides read TGTGCCAGCAGTGATGGGGTAGGGGTAAGGCAGCCCCAGCATTTT.

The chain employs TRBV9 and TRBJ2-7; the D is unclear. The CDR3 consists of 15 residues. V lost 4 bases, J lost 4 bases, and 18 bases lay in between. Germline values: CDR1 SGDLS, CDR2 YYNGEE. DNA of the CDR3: TGTGCCAGCAGCCCCCAGCCGGGTACAGCGTACGAGCAGTACTTC. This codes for CASSPQPGTAYEQYF.

The CDR3 spells CASSLIGRNREAYGYTF. The CDR3 region has the DNA TGTGCCAGCAGTTTGATCGGACGAAACAGGGAGGCCTATGGCTACACCTTC. This rearrangement joins TRBV28 to TRBJ1-2; tentative D call: TRBD1 (6 bases). There are 17 residues in the CDR3. From germline, CDR1 is MDHEN and CDR2 SYDVKM. The V end was cut by 3 bases, the J end by 4 bases, with 21 bases between.

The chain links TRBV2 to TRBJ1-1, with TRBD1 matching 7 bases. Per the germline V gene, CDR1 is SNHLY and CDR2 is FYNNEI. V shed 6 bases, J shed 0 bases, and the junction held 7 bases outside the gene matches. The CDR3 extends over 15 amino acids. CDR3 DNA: TGTGCCAGCAGGGACGAGGGACAGATGAACACTGAAGCTTTCTTT. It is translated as CASRDEGQMNTEAFF.

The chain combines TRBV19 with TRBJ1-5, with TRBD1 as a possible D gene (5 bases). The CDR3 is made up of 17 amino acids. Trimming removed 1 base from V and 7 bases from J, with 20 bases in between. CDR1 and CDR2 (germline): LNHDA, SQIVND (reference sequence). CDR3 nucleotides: TGTGCCAGTAGTATAGGGGTTTCAGGGCAGAAGGGACAGCCCCAGCATTTT. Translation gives CASSIGVSGQKGQPQHF. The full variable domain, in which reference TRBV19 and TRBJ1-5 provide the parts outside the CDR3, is DGGITQSPKYLFRKEGQNVTLSCEQNLNHDAMYWYRQDPGQGLRLIYYSQIVNDFQKGDIAEGYSVSREKKESFPLTVTSAQKNPTAFYLCASSIGVSGQKGQPQHFGDGTRLSIL.

The CDR3 region has the DNA TGTGCCAGCAGCCAAGATTTGGGGAGCGGCGTAGCCAAAAACATTCAGTACTTC. Translating it yields CASSQDLGSGVAKNIQYF. V is TRBV4-2 and J is TRBJ2-4; D is perhaps TRBD2 (5 bases). The CDR3 totals 18 residues. Per the germline V gene, CDR1 is LGHNA and CDR2 is YNFKEQ. With 0 bases removed from V and 0 bases from J, the gap between germline ends came to 15 bases.

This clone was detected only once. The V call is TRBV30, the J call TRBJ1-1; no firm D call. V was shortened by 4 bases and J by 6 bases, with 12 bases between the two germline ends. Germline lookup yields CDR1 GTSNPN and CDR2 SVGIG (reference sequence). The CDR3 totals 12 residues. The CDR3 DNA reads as TGTGCCTGGACCCCGATCGGTTCTGAAGCTTTCTTT. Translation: CAWTPIGSEAFF. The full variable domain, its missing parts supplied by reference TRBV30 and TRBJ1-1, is SQTIHQWPATLVQPVGSPLSLECTVEGTSNPNLYWYRQAAGRGLQLLFYSVGIGQISSEVPQNLSASRPQDRQFILSSKKLLLSDSGFYLCAWTPIGSEAFFGQGTRLTVV.

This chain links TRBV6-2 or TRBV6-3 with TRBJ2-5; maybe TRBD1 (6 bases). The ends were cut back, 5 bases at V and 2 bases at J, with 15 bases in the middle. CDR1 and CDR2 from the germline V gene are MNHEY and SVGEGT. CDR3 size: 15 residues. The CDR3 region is CASSPLEGGQETQYF. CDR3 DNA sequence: TGTGCCAGCAGTCCACTCGAAGGGGGTCAAGAGACCCAGTACTTC.

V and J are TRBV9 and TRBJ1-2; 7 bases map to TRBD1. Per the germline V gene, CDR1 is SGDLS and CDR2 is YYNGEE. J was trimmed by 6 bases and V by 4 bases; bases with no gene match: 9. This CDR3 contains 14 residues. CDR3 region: CASSTLRTGDGYTF. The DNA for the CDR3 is TGTGCCAGCAGCACCCTCAGAACAGGGGATGGCTACACCTTC.

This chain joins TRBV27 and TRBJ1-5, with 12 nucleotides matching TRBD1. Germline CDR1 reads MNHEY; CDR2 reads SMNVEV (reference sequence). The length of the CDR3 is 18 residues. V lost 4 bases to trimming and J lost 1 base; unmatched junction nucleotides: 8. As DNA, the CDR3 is TGTGCCAGCAGTTCCGGGACAGGGGGCATTGGAAGCAATCAGCCCCAGCATTTT. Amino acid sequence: CASSSGTGGIGSNQPQHF.